This TCR beta chain was obtained from a study of T cells in Graves' hyperthyroidism and ophthalmopathy. Study as a whole: Sampling of peripheral blood happened at initial diagnosis, prior to any treatment.

The length of the CDR3 is 12 residues. CDR1 and CDR2 from the germline V gene are DFQATT and SNEGSKA (reference sequence). The ends were cut back, 4 bases at V and 6 bases at J, with 10 bases in the middle. Researchers defined stable Graves' hyperthyroidism as no ophthalmopathy progression within 18 months. Each patient was aged 18 to 65 and had newly diagnosed hyperthyroidism of under 2 months' duration. RNA transcripts served as the template for amplifying TCR beta CDR3 regions. The TCR CDR3 first-round RT-PCR relied on the HTBI primer set. Each CDR3 protein gets one entry after TCRdb re-called the multiplex PCR reads with MiXCR. The sample comprises about 560,000 distinct CDR3 sequences, approximately 15% of which are singletons, and about 18% rests with the top ten. This clonotype was detected ten times or more. Its antigen is currently unknown. Study-level findings and limits: Blood also contained most expanded thyroid clonotypes above 0.001.

The sequence came from a woman aged 18-30 years with Graves' hyperthyroidism. Sequenced sample: blood. The V call is TRBV20-1, the J call TRBJ2-1; unclear D gene. The CDR3 DNA sequence: TGCAGTGCTACGGATAACGGCAATGAGCAGTTCTTC. Protein: CSATDNGNEQFF.